This TCR beta chain was identified during a study of T cell changes during pregnancy in multiple sclerosis. This table comes from immunoSEQ multiplex PCR, and its TCRdb copy is limited to in-frame clones, with some not included. The sample yields roughly 35,000 clones, about nine tenths seen once. This receptor was obtained from a female donor with multiple sclerosis, enrolled in a pregnancy study. Specimen: CD8+ T cells from peripheral blood mononuclear cells, collected in the first trimester of pregnancy.

The CDR3 sequence is CASSPDVGGGELFF. DNA for the CDR3: TGTGCCAGCAGTCCAGATGTCGGGGGCGGGGAGCTGTTTTTT. The chain joins TRBV6-5 to TRBJ2-2; perhaps TRBD2 as D (6 bases). The CDR3 consists of 14 residues. From germline, CDR1 is MNHEY and CDR2 SVGAGI. The V gene lost 5 bases and the J gene lost 7 bases, with 14 bases spanning the gap.